These 7 T cell receptor beta chains share one sample of origin, sequenced in a study of PD-1 blockade in classical Hodgkin lymphoma. Time point indicated: cycle 4 day 1 (C4D1), after around six weeks of nivolumab. Patients all relapsed after autologous stem cell transplantation, and there was variation in brentuximab vedotin exposure. Method: immunoSEQ multiplex PCR; TCRdb's copy keeps in-frame clones and lacks some. The sample shows 34,000 or so clones, 81% of them seen only once. The sequencing here drew on peripheral blood mononuclear cells (PBMCs), taken before the fourth cycle of nivolumab. The receptors derive from a human donor with classical Hodgkin lymphoma.

The V gene is TRBV7-3, the J gene TRBJ1-3; D is undetermined. CDR1 is SGHTA, CDR2 FQGTGA, per germline. V was trimmed by 5 bases and J by 10 bases, leaving 15 bases between them. The CDR3 totals 13 residues. The CDR3, as DNA: TGTGCCAGCAGCCCCGCGGGTTTGGGGACCATATATTTT. It codes for CASSPAGLGTIYF.

This chain connects TRBV6-5 to TRBJ2-3; a weak D match, TRBD2 (5 bases). Trimming removed 5 bases from V and 0 bases from J, with 9 bases in between. CDR3 length equals 14 residues. Germline V gene lookup returns CDR1 MNHEY and CDR2 SVGAGI. CDR3 DNA sequence: TGTGCCAGCAGTCGCTGGAGGAGCACAGATACGCAGTATTTT. Amino acid sequence: CASSRWRSTDTQYF.

The chain joins TRBV4-2 to TRBJ2-7; D might be TRBD1 (5 bases). The V end was cut by 2 bases, the J end by 0 bases, with 11 bases between. The germline V gene encodes CDR1 LGHNA and CDR2 YNFKEQ. CDR3 size: 15 residues. The CDR3 DNA reads TGTGCCAGCAGCCAATCCCAGGACAACTCCTACGAGCAGTACTTC. It specifies CASSQSQDNSYEQYF.

The chain carries TRBV7-2 and TRBJ1-5; TRBD1 might be the D (5 bases). CDR3 length: 15 residues. The germline V gene encodes CDR1 SGHTA and CDR2 FQGNSA. V was cut by 4 bases and J by 0 bases, with 10 bases left in between. The CDR3 sequence is CASSSGPYSNQPQHF. The CDR3, as DNA: TGTGCCAGCAGCTCAGGGCCGTATAGCAATCAGCCCCAGCATTTT.

In DNA, the CDR3 is TGTGCCAGCAGTTCTGATACGGAGTCCACGGCGGTTCACGGCTACACCTTC. This translates into CASSSDTESTAVHGYTF. The V call is TRBV28, the J call TRBJ1-2; D remains unclear. In germline, CDR1 is MDHEN, CDR2 SYDVKM. The CDR3 is 17 residues long. Trimming cost V 4 bases and J 8 bases, with 26 bases left between them.

This clone has only a few counts. CDR3 residues: CASSSAGVDGELFF. The CDR3 nucleotides are TGTGCCAGCAGCTCTGCAGGGGTGGACGGGGAGCTGTTTTTT. V and J are TRBV7-6 and TRBJ2-2; the D gene is possibly TRBD1 (6 bases). The CDR3 loop spans 14 amino acids. Germline CDR1 SGHVS, CDR2 FNYEAQ. Trimming shortened V by 4 bases and J by 7 bases, and 13 bases separated the two germline ends.

The chain carries TRBV2 and TRBJ1-4; possible D gene TRBD1, 6 bases. The CDR3 consists of 15 residues. Germline CDR1 SNHLY, CDR2 FYNNEI. V was shortened by 1 base and J by 8 bases, with 14 bases between the two germline ends. CDR3 sequence reads: CASSEESGAREKLFF. The CDR3 coding sequence is TGTGCCAGCAGTGAAGAGTCGGGGGCAAGAGAAAAACTGTTTTTT.